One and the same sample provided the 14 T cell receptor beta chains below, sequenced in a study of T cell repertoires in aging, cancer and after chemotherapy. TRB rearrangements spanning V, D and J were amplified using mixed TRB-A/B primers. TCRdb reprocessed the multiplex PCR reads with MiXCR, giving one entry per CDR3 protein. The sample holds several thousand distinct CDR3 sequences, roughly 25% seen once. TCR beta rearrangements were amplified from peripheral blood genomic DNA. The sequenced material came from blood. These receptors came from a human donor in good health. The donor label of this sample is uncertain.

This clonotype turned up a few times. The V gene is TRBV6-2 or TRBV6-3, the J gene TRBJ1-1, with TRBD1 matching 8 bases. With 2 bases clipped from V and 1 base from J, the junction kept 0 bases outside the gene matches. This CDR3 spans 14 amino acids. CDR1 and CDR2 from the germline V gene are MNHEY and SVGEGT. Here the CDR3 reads CASSYGTGNTEAFF. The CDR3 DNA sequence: TGTGCCAGCAGTTACGGGACAGGGAACACTGAAGCTTTCTTT.

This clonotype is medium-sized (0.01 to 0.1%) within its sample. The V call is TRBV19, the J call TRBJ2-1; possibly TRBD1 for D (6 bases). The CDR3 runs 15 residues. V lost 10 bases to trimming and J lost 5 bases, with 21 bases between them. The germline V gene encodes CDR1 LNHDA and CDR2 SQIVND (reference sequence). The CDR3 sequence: CATYQQGEGNNEQFF. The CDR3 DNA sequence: TGTGCCACCTACCAACAGGGAGAAGGGAACAATGAGCAGTTCTTC. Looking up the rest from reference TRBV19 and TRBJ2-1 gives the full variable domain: DGGITQSPKYLFRKEGQNVTLSCEQNLNHDAMYWYRQDPGQGLRLIYYSQIVNDFQKGDIAEGYSVSREKKESFPLTVTSAQKNPTAFYLCATYQQGEGNNEQFFGPGTRLTVL.

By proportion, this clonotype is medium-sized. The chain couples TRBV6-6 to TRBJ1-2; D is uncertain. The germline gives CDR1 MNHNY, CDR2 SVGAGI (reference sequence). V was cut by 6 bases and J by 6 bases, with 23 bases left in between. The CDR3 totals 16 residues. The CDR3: CASRPQPPPNRDGYTF. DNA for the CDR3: TGTGCCAGCAGGCCCCAACCTCCCCCTAACAGAGATGGCTACACCTTC.

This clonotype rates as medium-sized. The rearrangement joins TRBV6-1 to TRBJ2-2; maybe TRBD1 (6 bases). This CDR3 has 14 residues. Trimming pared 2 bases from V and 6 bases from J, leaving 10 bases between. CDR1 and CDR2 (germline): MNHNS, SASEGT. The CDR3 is CASSERQGSGELFF. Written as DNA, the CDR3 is TGTGCCAGCAGTGAACGTCAGGGGTCCGGGGAGCTGTTTTTT.

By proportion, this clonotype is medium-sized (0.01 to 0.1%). The CDR3 bases are TGTGCCAGTAGCTGGGGACAGGGAGAGACCCAGTACTTC. Encoded protein: CASSWGQGETQYF. The chain recombines TRBV19 with TRBJ2-5; the match to TRBD1 covers 9 bases. V was pared by 6 bases and J by 4 bases, with 3 bases of the junction left unmatched. The germline CDR1 and CDR2 sequences are LNHDA and SQIVND (reference sequence). This CDR3 spans 13 amino acids. The whole variable domain, filled in from reference TRBV19 and TRBJ2-5, reads DGGITQSPKYLFRKEGQNVTLSCEQNLNHDAMYWYRQDPGQGLRLIYYSQIVNDFQKGDIAEGYSVSREKKESFPLTVTSAQKNPTAFYLCASSWGQGETQYFGPGTRLLVL.

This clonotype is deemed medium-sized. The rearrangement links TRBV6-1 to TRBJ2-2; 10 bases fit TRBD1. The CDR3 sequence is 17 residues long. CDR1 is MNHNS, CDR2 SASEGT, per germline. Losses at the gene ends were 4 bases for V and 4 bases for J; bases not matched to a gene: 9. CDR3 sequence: CASSGGTGVRVTGELFF. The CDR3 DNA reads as TGTGCCAGCAGTGGCGGGACAGGGGTTAGAGTCACCGGGGAGCTGTTTTTT.

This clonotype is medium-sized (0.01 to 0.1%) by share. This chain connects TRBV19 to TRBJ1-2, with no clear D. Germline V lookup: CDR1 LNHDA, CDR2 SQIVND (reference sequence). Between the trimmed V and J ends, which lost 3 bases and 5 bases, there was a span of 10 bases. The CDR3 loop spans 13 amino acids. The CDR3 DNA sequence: TGTGCCAGTAGTATTGCGAGGGCGTATGGCTACACCTTC. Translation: CASSIARAYGYTF.

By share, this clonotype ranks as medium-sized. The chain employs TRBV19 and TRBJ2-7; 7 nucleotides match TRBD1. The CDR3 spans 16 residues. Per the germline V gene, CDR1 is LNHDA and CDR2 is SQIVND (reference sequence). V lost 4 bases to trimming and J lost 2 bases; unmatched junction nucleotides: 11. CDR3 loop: CASSTSGTVFPYEQYF. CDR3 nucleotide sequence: TGTGCCAGTAGTACCTCCGGGACAGTCTTCCCCTACGAGCAGTACTTC.

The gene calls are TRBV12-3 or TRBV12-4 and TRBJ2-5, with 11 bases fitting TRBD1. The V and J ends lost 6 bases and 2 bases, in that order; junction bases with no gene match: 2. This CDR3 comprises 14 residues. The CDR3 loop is CASSRDRGQETQYF. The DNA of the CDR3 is TGTGCCAGCAGCCGGGACAGGGGGCAAGAGACCCAGTACTTC.

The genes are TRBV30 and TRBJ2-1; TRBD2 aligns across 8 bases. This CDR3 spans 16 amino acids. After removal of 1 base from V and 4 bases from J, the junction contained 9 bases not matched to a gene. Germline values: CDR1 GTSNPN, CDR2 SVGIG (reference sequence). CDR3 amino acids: CAWSGPGGAVYNEQFF. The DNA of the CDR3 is TGTGCCTGGAGTGGACCCGGGGGGGCGGTATACAATGAGCAGTTCTTC.

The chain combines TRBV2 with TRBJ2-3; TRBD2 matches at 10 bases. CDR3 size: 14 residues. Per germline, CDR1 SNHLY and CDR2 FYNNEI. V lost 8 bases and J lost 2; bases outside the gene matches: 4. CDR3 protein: CASVSGGVTDTQYF. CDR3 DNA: TGTGCCAGCGTAAGCGGGGGGGTCACAGATACGCAGTATTTT.

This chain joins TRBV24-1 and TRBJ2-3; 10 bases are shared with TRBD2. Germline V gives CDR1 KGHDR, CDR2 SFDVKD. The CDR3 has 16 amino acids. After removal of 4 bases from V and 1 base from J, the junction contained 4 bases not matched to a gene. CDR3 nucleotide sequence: TGTGCCACCAGTGACTATCTAGCGGGAGGCACAGATACGCAGTATTTT. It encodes CATSDYLAGGTDTQYF.

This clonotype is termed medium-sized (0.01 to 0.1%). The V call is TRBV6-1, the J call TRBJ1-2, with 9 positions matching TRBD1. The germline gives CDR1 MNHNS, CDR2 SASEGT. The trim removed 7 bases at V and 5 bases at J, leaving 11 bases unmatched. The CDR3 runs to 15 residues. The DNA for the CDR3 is TGTGCCAGCAAGACGACAGGGGGAATTGGGTATGGCTACACCTTC. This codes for CASKTTGGIGYGYTF.

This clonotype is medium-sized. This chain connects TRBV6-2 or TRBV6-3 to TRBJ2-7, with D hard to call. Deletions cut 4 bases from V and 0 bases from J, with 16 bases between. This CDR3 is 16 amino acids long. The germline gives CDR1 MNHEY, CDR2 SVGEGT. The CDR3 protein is CASSSVIAVSSYEQYF. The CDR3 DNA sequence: TGTGCCAGCAGTTCAGTTATTGCGGTAAGCTCCTACGAGCAGTACTTC.